This T cell receptor (beta chain) was retrieved from a study of blood T cell repertoires in COVID-19. As for the study in general: Acute and convalescent COVID-19 samples came from the United States, Italy and Spain. PBMCs, B-cell-depleted T cells, or T cells were the source of the cDNA or gDNA that made up the material.

In the authors' workflow: Cell counts per sample came from amplifying reference gene primers. Produced via immunoSEQ multiplex PCR; TCRdb's table is partial and in-frame only. That table furnishes V, J and clone size, whereas the DNA furnished D and trimming. The sample lists approximately 67,000 clones, 91% seen once, with about 7.3% in the top ten. Germline loops: CDR1 MNHEY, CDR2 SMNVEV (reference sequence). The CDR3 contains 16 residues. J gave up 7 bases and V 7 bases, and 17 bases lay outside the gene matches. The chain couples TRBV27 to TRBJ2-7, with 9 bases identical to TRBD2. Source material: peripheral blood. The sequence was obtained from a human donor in a cohort sampled during active COVID-19. In nucleotides, the CDR3 is TGTGCCAGCAATACGGTGAGCGGGAGGATCCCTAGGGAGCAGTACTTC. Its protein is CASNTVSGRIPREQYF.